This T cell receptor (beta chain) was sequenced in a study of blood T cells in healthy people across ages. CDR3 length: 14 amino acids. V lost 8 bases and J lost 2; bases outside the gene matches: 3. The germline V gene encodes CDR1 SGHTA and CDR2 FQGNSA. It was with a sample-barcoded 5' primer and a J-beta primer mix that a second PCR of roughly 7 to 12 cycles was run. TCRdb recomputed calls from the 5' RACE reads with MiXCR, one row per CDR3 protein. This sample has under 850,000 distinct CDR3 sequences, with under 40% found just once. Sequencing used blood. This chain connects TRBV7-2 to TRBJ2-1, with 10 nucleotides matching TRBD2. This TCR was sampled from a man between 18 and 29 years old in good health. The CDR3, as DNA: TGTGCCAGCCGGAGCGGGGGGGCCTACAATGAGCAGTTCTTC. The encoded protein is CASRSGGAYNEQFF.